Here is one T cell receptor (beta chain) with its context. What it binds is not known. This entry comes from a study of shared clonotypes between healthy human individuals. Study results and caveats: Lower generation probabilities were found for non-shared clonotypes than for those shared by all four donors. Limitation of the genetic and exposure-history diversity represented came from the few donors.

Measured with immunoSEQ multiplex PCR; TCRdb has only the in-frame clones, and not every one. The data show approximately 98,000 clones, with about 70% seen just once and about 25% held by the top ten. CDR1 and CDR2 (germline): MDHEN, SYDVKM. Trimming cost V 0 bases and J 5 bases; bases outside gene matches: 7. The CDR3 has 15 residues. Sequenced sample: memory CD8+ T cells sorted from blood. The subset was: CD45RO+ cells pooled with CCR7-negative TemRA cells. This clonotype was sampled from a woman aged 25 to 39 in good health. The chain recombines TRBV28 with TRBJ2-7; the match to TRBD2 covers 7 bases. The CDR3 nucleotides are TGTGCCAGCAGTTTATGCGGGAGGTGTAGCGACGAGCAGTACTTC. It translates to CASSLCGRCSDEQYF.